The 29 T cell receptor beta chains listed next were all sequenced from one sample in a study of long-term antiretroviral therapy in people with HIV. Researchers ran immunoSEQ v3.0 at survey level. Profiling relied on immunoSEQ multiplex PCR, and the TCRdb table lists in-frame clones only, not all of them. This table holds 17,000 or so clones, 75% to 85% found once. The sample consisted of unsorted PBMCs, taken 0.3 years after starting antiretroviral therapy. These receptors all stem from a man aged 18 to 29 with HIV.

The V call is TRBV2, the J call TRBJ2-5; 8 bases line up with TRBD2. Germline-derived CDR1 and CDR2 are SNHLY and FYNNEI. With 8 bases clipped from V and 4 bases from J, the junction kept 12 bases outside the gene matches. The CDR3 spans 15 residues. The CDR3: CASAPSGGKGETQYF. CDR3 DNA sequence: TGTGCCAGCGCCCCGAGCGGGGGCAAGGGAGAGACCCAGTACTTC. Variable domain in full (rest from reference TRBV2 and TRBJ2-5): EPEVTQTPSHQVTQMGQEVILRCVPISNHLYFYWYRQILGQKVEFLVSFYNNEISEKSEIFDDQFSVERPDGSNFTLKIRSTKLEDSAMYFCASAPSGGKGETQYFGPGTRLLVL.

Concerning this clone itself: The junction differs from germline at one of its ends, possibly a read error. The V and J genes are TRBV7-9 and TRBJ2-3; the D is unclear. Germline assignment: CDR1 SEHNR and CDR2 FQNEAQ (reference sequence). CDR3 length: 12 amino acids. Written as DNA, the CDR3 is TGTGCCAGCAGGTTAGGGACAGATACGCAGTATTTT. Amino acid sequence: CASRLGTDTQYF.

The CDR3 spells CASSVIGGGAFQETQYF. The CDR3 DNA is TGTGCCAGCAGTGTAATTGGCGGGGGGGCTTTCCAAGAGACCCAGTACTTC. The chain uses TRBV2 and TRBJ2-5; 9 bases are shared with TRBD2. The CDR3 has 17 residues. Germline V gives CDR1 SNHLY, CDR2 FYNNEI. V lost 4 bases, J lost 1 base, and 10 bases stayed unmatched.

The chain joins TRBV11-2 to TRBJ2-2; perhaps TRBD1 as D (6 bases). The CDR3 covers 16 residues. CDR1 is SGHAT, CDR2 FQNNGV, per germline. Trimming cost V 5 bases and J 6 bases, with 19 bases left between them. CDR3 residues: CASSTFRGGIAGELFF. The CDR3 DNA is TGTGCCAGCAGCACATTTAGAGGGGGAATAGCCGGGGAGCTGTTTTTT.

The gene calls are TRBV29-1 and TRBJ1-1; TRBD1 might be the D (6 bases). Germline CDR1 reads SQVTM; CDR2 reads ANQGSEA. The V end lost 7 bases, the J end lost 8 bases, and 14 bases lay between the germline ends. The CDR3 is 11 amino acids. The CDR3 nucleotides are TGCAGCGCGACGAGGGGGTCGGAAGCTTTCTTT. It encodes CSATRGSEAFF.

This chain connects TRBV7-9 to TRBJ2-3, with 10 bases aligning to TRBD2. Germline V gene lookup returns CDR1 SEHNR and CDR2 FQNEAQ (reference sequence). The CDR3 length is 19 residues. The V and J ends lost 4 bases and 8 bases, in that order; junction bases with no gene match: 21. DNA of the CDR3: TGTGCCAGCAGCTCCCCCGACGGTAGGGCTAGCGGGGGCCCGGGTACGCAGTATTTT. Residues: CASSSPDGRASGGPGTQYF.

The chain couples TRBV19 to TRBJ1-1, with D perhaps TRBD1 (5 bases). V was cut by 5 bases and J by 1 base, with 14 bases left in between. Per germline, CDR1 LNHDA and CDR2 SQIVND (reference sequence). This CDR3 has 15 residues. The CDR3 DNA is TGTGCCAGTAGTGCCGCGGGGGGAGAGAACACTGAAGCTTTCTTT. Translating it yields CASSAAGGENTEAFF.

The CDR3 nucleotides read TGTGCCAGCAGCCCCTCCTCCGGGGTCTCTGGCCTGAGGGGCTACACCTTC. Its protein product is CASSPSSGVSGLRGYTF. The chain couples TRBV5-4 to TRBJ1-2; D gene unclear. The germline V gene encodes CDR1 SGHNT and CDR2 YYREEE (reference sequence). This CDR3 is 17 amino acids long. The ends were cut back, 4 bases at V and 8 bases at J, with 27 bases in the middle. The full variable domain, with the rest looked up from reference TRBV5-4 and TRBJ1-2, is ETGVTQSPTHLIKTRGQQVTLRCSSQSGHNTVSWYQQALGQGPQFIFQYYREEENGRGNFPPRFSGLQFPNYSSELNVNALELDDSALYLCASSPSSGVSGLRGYTFGSGTRLTVV.

This chain joins TRBV6-1 and TRBJ1-2; D not certain. CDR3 length equals 14 residues. Germline V gene sequence: CDR1 MNHNS, CDR2 SASEGT. V gave up 0 bases and J gave up 2 bases, with 7 bases separating them. This CDR3 is CASSEALQNYGYTF. In DNA form, the CDR3 reads TGTGCCAGCAGTGAAGCGCTTCAGAACTATGGCTACACCTTC.

The chain combines TRBV6-5 with TRBJ2-7; the D is unclear. Trimming stripped 0 bases from V and 3 bases from J, with 12 bases between. The V gene's germline CDR1 is MNHEY and CDR2 SVGAGI. The length of the CDR3 is 15 residues. In nucleotides, the CDR3 is TGTGCCAGCAGTTACTCGTCGGCGAGTGTCTACGAGCAGTACTTC. It yields the protein CASSYSSASVYEQYF.

The J gene is TRBJ2-4, the V gene TRBV7-9; D gene unclear. The CDR3 contains 12 residues. Deletions cut 1 base from V and 14 bases from J, with 12 bases between. From germline, CDR1 is SEHNR and CDR2 FQNEAQ (reference sequence). In DNA, the CDR3 is TGTGCCAGCAGCTTAGACTCGATGTCGGAGTACTTC. Protein sequence: CASSLDSMSEYF.

The chain joins TRBV7-2 to TRBJ2-2; D is perhaps TRBD1 (5 bases). Trimming pared 5 bases from V and 0 bases from J, leaving 16 bases between. Germline V gene data show CDR1 as SGHTA and CDR2 as FQGNSA. CDR3 length: 17 amino acids. CDR3 in DNA: TGTGCCAGCAGCCCCGAGCCCGACAGCCCGAACACCGGGGAGCTGTTTTTT. It specifies CASSPEPDSPNTGELFF. The full variable domain, rest sourced from reference TRBV7-2 and TRBJ2-2, is GAGVSQSPSNKVTEKGKDVELRCDPISGHTALYWYRQSLGQGLEFLIYFQGNSAPDKSGLPSDRFSAERTGGSVSTLTIQRTQQEDSAVYLCASSPEPDSPNTGELFFGEGSRLTVL.

In this sample, this clone turned up once. The V call is TRBV9, the J call TRBJ1-4, with D unclear. The germline gives CDR1 SGDLS, CDR2 YYNGEE. This CDR3 has 13 amino acids. V lost 7 bases and J 0 bases, leaving 7 bases between the germline ends. CDR3 protein: CASSFATNEKLFF. The CDR3 nucleotides are TGTGCCAGCTCGTTTGCAACTAATGAAAAACTGTTTTTT.

The chain couples TRBV18 to TRBJ2-1, with 13 positions matching TRBD2. Germline CDR1 and CDR2: KGHSH and LQKENI. CDR3 length: 17 amino acids. J lost 9 bases, V lost 0 bases, and 8 bases had no gene match. CDR3 nucleotide sequence: TGTGCCAGCTCACCACCCGGCCGGACTAGCGGGGGAGGTGAGCAGTTCTTC. It codes for CASSPPGRTSGGGEQFF.

The rearrangement joins TRBV27 to TRBJ2-3, with D unresolved. CDR3 length equals 13 residues. Germline lookup yields CDR1 MNHEY and CDR2 SMNVEV (reference sequence). V was pared by 4 bases and J by 3 bases, with 8 bases between. In DNA form, the CDR3 reads TGTGCCAGCAGTTCCCATCTGACAGATACGCAGTATTTT. Its translation is CASSSHLTDTQYF.

V is TRBV15 and J is TRBJ1-3; D unresolved. CDR1 and CDR2 (germline): LNHNV, YYDKDF (reference sequence). Between the trimmed V and J ends, which lost 3 bases and 0 bases, there was a span of 6 bases. This CDR3 has 14 residues. The CDR3 here is CATSSRSSGNTIYF. The CDR3, as DNA: TGTGCCACCAGCAGCAGAAGCTCTGGAAACACCATATATTTT.

This CDR3 reads CASSLLRAEAFF. In nucleotides, the CDR3 is TGTGCCAGCAGTCTGTTGCGGGCTGAAGCTTTCTTT. This sequence joins TRBV2 and TRBJ1-1; D remains unclear. Trimming pared 5 bases from V and 6 bases from J, leaving 10 bases between. Germline V gene lookup returns CDR1 SNHLY and CDR2 FYNNEI. The CDR3 length is 12 residues.

The chain joins TRBV6-5 to TRBJ2-1; 10 bases agree with TRBD1. Per the germline V gene, CDR1 is MNHEY and CDR2 is SVGAGI. This CDR3 has 15 amino acids. With V trimmed by 7 bases and J by 4 bases, 7 bases remained unmatched. The CDR3 sequence is CASTKGQGRYNEQFF. The CDR3 nucleotides are TGTGCCAGCACAAAGGGACAGGGGAGGTACAATGAGCAGTTCTTC.

The chain links TRBV12-5 to TRBJ1-1, with D perhaps matching TRBD1 (5 bases). The length of the CDR3 is 17 residues. Germline values: CDR1 LGHNT, CDR2 FRNRAP. V lost 5 bases and J 1 base, leaving 20 bases between the germline ends. The CDR3 region is CASGPGVTAGPNTEAFF. The CDR3 nucleotides are TGTGCTAGTGGTCCGGGGGTCACCGCCGGCCCGAACACTGAAGCTTTCTTT.

The gene calls are TRBV5-1 and TRBJ1-1, with 7 bases that match TRBD1. The CDR3 extends over 15 amino acids. The V and J ends lost 1 base and 4 bases, in that order; junction bases with no gene match: 7. Germline V gene lookup returns CDR1 SGHRS and CDR2 YFSETQ. The CDR3 DNA is TGCGCCAGCAGCTTGACAGGGGTTGGGGCCACTGAAGCTTTCTTT. Translated: CASSLTGVGATEAFF. Combining the CDR3 with reference TRBV5-1 and TRBJ1-1 gives the whole variable domain KAGVTQTPRYLIKTRGQQVTLSCSPISGHRSVSWYQQTPGQGLQFLFEYFSETQRNKGNFPGRFSGRQFSNSRSEMNVSTLELGDSALYLCASSLTGVGATEAFFGQGTRLTVV.

The sample holds a few counts of this clone. The chain is built from TRBV6-1 and TRBJ1-5, with D uncertain. V was clipped by 4 bases and J by 1 base, with 8 bases between them. Looked up from germline, CDR1 is MNHNS and CDR2 is SASEGT. The CDR3 covers 14 residues. The DNA of the CDR3 is TGTGCCAGCAGTGTACAGTCCAGCAATCAGCCCCAGCATTTT. As protein: CASSVQSSNQPQHF.

The V call is TRBV11-2, the J call TRBJ1-5; TRBD1 might be the D (6 bases). Trimming took off 5 bases at V and 4 bases at J, with 15 bases between the two ends. The CDR3 totals 15 residues. Germline values: CDR1 SGHAT, CDR2 FQNNGV. The CDR3 DNA follows: TGTGCCAGCAGCGGGGCCGGGACATCTAATCAGCCCCAGCATTTT. As protein: CASSGAGTSNQPQHF.

This clone has a single count. This chain connects TRBV28 to TRBJ1-5; D is perhaps TRBD1 (6 bases). This CDR3 contains 14 residues. Germline CDR1 is MDHEN and CDR2 is SYDVKM. V was clipped by 3 bases and J by 5 bases, with 11 bases between them. CDR3 sequence: CASSFRGADQPQHF. The CDR3 DNA is TGTGCCAGCAGTTTTAGGGGGGCAGATCAGCCCCAGCATTTT.

V is TRBV28 and J is TRBJ2-1; possible D gene TRBD2, 6 bases. Germline V gene data show CDR1 as MDHEN and CDR2 as SYDVKM. Trimming took off 3 bases at V and 11 bases at J, with 11 bases between the two ends. The CDR3 is 12 amino acids. The CDR3 region is CASSFAGTKQFF. The CDR3 DNA sequence: TGTGCCAGCAGTTTTGCGGGAACCAAGCAGTTCTTC.

The chain couples TRBV13 to TRBJ1-5; D not resolved. The CDR3 is 14 amino acids. In germline, CDR1 is PRHDT, CDR2 FYEKMQ (reference sequence). V shed 3 bases and J shed 2 bases, with 8 bases lying between them. CDR3 DNA: TGTGCCAGCAGCTTGGGTTTCCGCAATCAGCCCCAGCATTTT. It yields the protein CASSLGFRNQPQHF.

The V gene is TRBV11-2, the J gene TRBJ2-2, with no clear D. Germline V CDR1 and CDR2: SGHAT, FQNNGV. The CDR3 covers 14 residues. V lost 8 bases, J lost 3 bases, and 13 bases lay in between. The CDR3 nucleotides are TGTGCCAGCGTGGTGGTTCGGGACACCGGGGAGCTGTTTTTT. Its protein product is CASVVVRDTGELFF.

V and J are TRBV25-1 and TRBJ2-5; 10 bases map to TRBD1. Per the germline V gene, CDR1 is MGHDK and CDR2 is SYGVNS. This CDR3 is built from 18 residues. V shed 4 bases and J 4 bases; nucleotides not matched to a gene: 15. The CDR3 reads CASSAQYYRDRGRETQYF. CDR3 sequence (DNA): TGTGCCAGCAGTGCACAATATTACCGGGACAGGGGACGAGAGACCCAGTACTTC.

The chain couples TRBV11-2 to TRBJ1-1, with D hard to call. The length of the CDR3 is 15 residues. Germline lookup yields CDR1 SGHAT and CDR2 FQNNGV. V dropped 2 bases and J dropped 1 base, with 11 bases sitting between them. The CDR3 loop reads CASSLSATQNTEAFF. The CDR3 nucleotides read TGTGCCAGCAGCTTATCCGCCACCCAGAACACTGAAGCTTTCTTT.

This chain connects TRBV18 to TRBJ2-3, with D tentatively TRBD1 (6 bases). The CDR3 spans 14 residues. Germline V lookup: CDR1 KGHSH, CDR2 LQKENI. The germline V and J ends were trimmed by 6 bases and 6 bases, with 16 bases remaining between them. CDR3 sequence (DNA): TGTGCCAGCTCGCCCCAGGGGATTCGCGATACGCAGTATTTT. It codes for CASSPQGIRDTQYF.